This TCR beta chain is drawn from a study of T cells in Graves' hyperthyroidism and ophthalmopathy. Points from the study as a whole: Appearing also in blood were most of the thyroid clonotypes expanded above 0.001. Classification by a 13 V-J model distinguished ophthalmopathy from stable hyperthyroidism.

Uncontrolled infections, other autoimmune diseases, pregnancy or lactation led to exclusion of patients. Authors of the study amplified TCR beta CDR3 regions from RNA transcripts. With the HTBI primer set, the TCR CDR3 went through a first round of RT-PCR. TCRdb analysed the multiplex PCR reads with MiXCR anew, one entry per CDR3 protein. The sample has fewer than 650,000 distinct CDR3 sequences, 14% seen once. CDR3 length: 21 residues. The junction had 22 bases not matched to a gene; V was cut back by 7 bases and J by 2 bases. Germline CDR1 KGHDR, CDR2 SFDVKD. Only a few counts were recorded for this clonotype. Its antigen is not known.

The chain has TRBV24-1 and TRBJ1-5, with 10 bases aligning to TRBD1. This TCR came from a woman aged 18-30 years with Graves' ophthalmopathy. Sequencing used blood. In nucleotides, the CDR3 is TGTGCCACCAGGAAGAAACCGGGACAGGGGAAAGTTTTAGGTGGCAATCAGCCCCAGCATTTT. This gives the protein CATRKKPGQGKVLGGNQPQHF.